Presented here are 27 T cell receptor beta chains from one specimen sequenced in a study of OX40 agonist ivuxolimab in advanced cancers. Only in-frame clones appear in the TCRdb table, and some are missing; sequencing was by immunoSEQ multiplex PCR. The profile shows over 45,000 clones, 65% to 85% of them singletons. The sample consisted of CD4+ or CD8+ T cells sorted from blood, taken in a trial of the OX40 agonist ivuxolimab. The receptors originated from an adult with an advanced solid tumor such as melanoma, head and neck, liver or kidney cancer.

The chain carries TRBV6-6 and TRBJ1-3, with TRBD1 matching over 7 bases. Germline trimming cut 7 bases from V and 4 bases from J; bases unmatched to any gene: 4. Germline V CDR1 and CDR2: MNHNY, SVGAGI (reference sequence). This CDR3 region has 13 residues. The CDR3 spells CASNPDRGNTIYF. The CDR3 region has the DNA TGTGCCAGCAACCCGGACAGGGGAAACACCATATATTTT.

This rearrangement joins TRBV18 to TRBJ1-5, with D perhaps TRBD1 (5 bases). Germline CDR1 KGHSH, CDR2 LQKENI. V was trimmed by 5 bases and J by 7 bases, leaving 12 bases between them. This CDR3 comprises 13 residues. Written as DNA, the CDR3 is TGTGCCAGCTCATCGGGAGGGGAGCAGCCCCAGCATTTT. Translation gives CASSSGGEQPQHF.

The CDR3 DNA sequence: TGTGCCAGCAGCAGATTTGACAGGGAGGGAGATTTTGCACCCCTCCACTTT. This encodes CASSRFDREGDFAPLHF. The chain joins TRBV7-6 to TRBJ1-6; the match to TRBD1 covers 7 bases. After removal of 5 bases from V and 11 bases from J, the junction contained 18 bases not matched to a gene. The CDR3 is 17 residues long. Germline V gene sequence: CDR1 SGHVS, CDR2 FNYEAQ.

The rearrangement uses TRBV30 and TRBJ2-6, with a weak D call TRBD2 (6 bases). Germline loops: CDR1 GTSNPN, CDR2 SVGIG (reference sequence). V was pared by 1 base and J by 3 bases, with 7 bases between. CDR3 length: 14 residues. The CDR3 bases are TGTGCCTGGAGTGGGGGGGATGGGGCCAACGTCCTGACTTTC. This gives the protein CAWSGGDGANVLTF. The full variable domain, with the rest looked up from reference TRBV30 and TRBJ2-6, is SQTIHQWPATLVQPVGSPLSLECTVEGTSNPNLYWYRQAAGRGLQLLFYSVGIGQISSEVPQNLSASRPQDRQFILSSKKLLLSDSGFYLCAWSGGDGANVLTFGAGSRLTVL.

The chain carries TRBV7-2 and TRBJ2-7; perhaps TRBD2 as D (6 bases). The CDR3 spans 13 residues. Trimming removed 6 bases from V and 4 bases from J, with 13 bases in between. Germline V gene sequence: CDR1 SGHTA, CDR2 FQGNSA. Written as DNA, the CDR3 is TGTGCCAGCAGGGGAGGCTCGGGGTACGAGCAGTACTTC. Protein sequence: CASRGGSGYEQYF.

V is TRBV7-2 and J is TRBJ2-1; D gene uncertain. In germline, CDR1 is SGHTA, CDR2 FQGNSA. V was pared by 4 bases and J by 2 bases, with 12 bases between. CDR3 length equals 15 residues. CDR3 nucleotide sequence: TGTGCCAGCAGCTCGTCTCGTAGCCCCTACAATGAGCAGTTCTTC. Translated, it gives CASSSSRSPYNEQFF.

V usage is TRBV10-2 and J usage is TRBJ1-2; no definite D call. In germline, CDR1 is WSHSY, CDR2 SAAADI. Trimming took 2 bases from V and 4 from J, leaving 14 bases between them. The CDR3 has 15 residues. The CDR3 region has the DNA TGCGCCAGCAGTGAGACCTGGAGGGCAGTCTATGGCTACACCTTC. Protein sequence: CASSETWRAVYGYTF.

J is TRBJ2-7 and V is TRBV30, with D unresolved. The CDR3 extends over 11 amino acids. Germline lookup yields CDR1 GTSNPN and CDR2 SVGIG (reference sequence). V was shortened by 2 bases and J by 3 bases, with 5 bases between the two germline ends. The CDR3, as DNA: TGTGCCTGGAGTCCCCGCTACGAGCAGTACTTC. Translating gives CAWSPRYEQYF. Full variable domain (outside the CDR3, taken from reference TRBV30 and TRBJ2-7): SQTIHQWPATLVQPVGSPLSLECTVEGTSNPNLYWYRQAAGRGLQLLFYSVGIGQISSEVPQNLSASRPQDRQFILSSKKLLLSDSGFYLCAWSPRYEQYFGPGTRLTVT.

The chain has TRBV23-1 and TRBJ2-5, with 8 bases lining up with TRBD1. TRBV23-1 is annotated as an ORF whose role is uncertain. The CDR3 covers 21 residues. Unmatched junction bases numbered 22, after V lost 0 bases and J lost 4 bases. CDR3: CASSQSRALVLQGARVETQYF. The CDR3 DNA sequence: TGCGCCAGCAGTCAATCGCGGGCCCTTGTATTGCAGGGGGCTAGGGTAGAGACCCAGTACTTC.

The chain carries TRBV15 and TRBJ2-1, with D tentatively TRBD1 (5 bases). CDR1 and CDR2 (germline): LNHNV, YYDKDF (reference sequence). The CDR3 consists of 14 residues. V lost 0 bases and J 14 bases, leaving 17 bases between the germline ends. The CDR3 is CATSRDQIGPREFF. CDR3 DNA: TGTGCCACCAGCAGAGATCAAATAGGGCCCAGGGAGTTCTTC.

This sequence joins TRBV5-6 and TRBJ2-1, with 11 bases lining up with TRBD1. J was trimmed by 1 base and V by 4 bases; bases with no gene match: 4. The CDR3 spans 16 residues. Germline V gene data show CDR1 as SGHDT and CDR2 as YYEEEE. CDR3 sequence reads: CASSTRDRGSYNEQFF. The CDR3 nucleotides are TGTGCCAGCAGCACGAGGGACAGGGGGTCCTACAATGAGCAGTTCTTC.

This clone was counted only a few times. The chain links TRBV6-5 to TRBJ2-5, with TRBD1 identical over 11 bases. The germline V gene has CDR1 MNHEY and CDR2 SVGAGI. V lost 6 bases to trimming and J lost 5 bases; unmatched junction nucleotides: 5. The CDR3 covers 14 residues. DNA for the CDR3: TGTGCCAGCAGCAGGGACAGGGGGGGGGAGACCCAGTACTTC. Its protein is CASSRDRGGETQYF.

This clone was recorded a few times. This chain links TRBV2 with TRBJ1-4; tentative D call: TRBD1 (5 bases). Germline CDR1 and CDR2: SNHLY and FYNNEI. Deletions cut 7 bases from V and 11 bases from J, with 23 bases between. The CDR3 sequence is 15 residues long. The CDR3 loop reads CASNQVLGGLEKLFF. Written as DNA, the CDR3 is TGTGCCAGCAACCAGGTCTTGGGGGGATTGGAGAAACTGTTTTTT.

The gene calls are TRBV30 and TRBJ2-7; D not resolved. The CDR3 loop spans 13 amino acids. The germline gives CDR1 GTSNPN, CDR2 SVGIG (reference sequence). The V gene lost 0 bases and the J gene lost 6 bases, with 12 bases spanning the gap. The CDR3 nucleotides read TGTGCCTGGAGTGTATTGATCGCTTCCGAGCAGTACTTC. Protein product: CAWSVLIASEQYF.

The J gene is TRBJ1-5, the V gene TRBV6-6; TRBD1 matches at 8 bases. Germline values: CDR1 MNHNY, CDR2 SVGAGI (reference sequence). This CDR3 region has 13 residues. V lost 6 bases, J lost 4 bases, and 2 bases stayed unmatched. In DNA form, the CDR3 reads TGTGCCAGCAGCTACAGGGGGAATCAGCCCCAGCATTTT. Its translation: CASSYRGNQPQHF.

The table lists this clone with a count of one. The chain has TRBV7-9 and TRBJ2-5; 8 bases map to TRBD2. The end of the DNA aligns better with TRBJ2-7, so the J call may be wrong. Germline CDR1 is SEHNR and CDR2 is FQNEAQ (reference sequence). The length of the CDR3 is 14 residues. The CDR3 region has the DNA TGTGCCAGCAGCCCTCGGGGGGGCAGCTACGAGCAGTACTTC. It encodes CASSPRGGSYEQYF.

This clone was found once. J is TRBJ1-5 and V is TRBV4-2; D gene uncertain. The length of the CDR3 is 13 residues. CDR1 is LGHNA, CDR2 YNFKEQ, per germline. The V end lost 1 base, the J end lost 6 bases, and 7 bases lay between the germline ends. DNA for the CDR3: TGTGCCAGCAGCCAAGCCGGGAGTCAGCCCCAGCATTTT. This codes for CASSQAGSQPQHF.

The chain recombines TRBV13 with TRBJ1-6; 7 positions match TRBD1. Germline CDR1 and CDR2: PRHDT and FYEKMQ (reference sequence). This CDR3 contains 17 residues. Trimming took 4 bases from V and 7 from J; bases not matched to a gene: 13. Here the CDR3 DNA reads TGTGCCAGCAGCTCAGAGGGGGCCAGGGGCGAAAATTCACCCCTCCACTTT. Protein: CASSSEGARGENSPLHF.

This chain uses TRBV18 with TRBJ1-4; maybe TRBD1 (6 bases). The CDR3 runs to 15 residues. The germline V gene has CDR1 KGHSH and CDR2 LQKENI. V lost 1 base and J 7 bases, leaving 13 bases between the germline ends. The CDR3 nucleotides are TGTGCCAGCTCACCACGACAGGCCACTGGTGAAAAACTGTTTTTT. Translated: CASSPRQATGEKLFF. The full variable domain, rest sourced from reference TRBV18 and TRBJ1-4, is NAGVMQNPRHLVRRRGQEARLRCSPMKGHSHVYWYRQLPEEGLKFMVYLQKENIIDESGMPKERFSAEFPKEGPSILRIQQVVRGDSAAYFCASSPRQATGEKLFFGSGTQLSVL.

The chain uses TRBV27 and TRBJ2-3; D not certain. Deletions cut 2 bases from V and 2 bases from J, with 5 bases between. Germline loops: CDR1 MNHEY, CDR2 SMNVEV (reference sequence). The CDR3 has 13 amino acids. CDR3 DNA sequence: TGTGCCAGCAGTTTAGGGGTCACAGATACGCAGTATTTT. Its translation is CASSLGVTDTQYF.

The CDR3 nucleotides read TGCGCCAGCAGCCCGGGTGAAGGGAAGGGCTACAATGAGCAGTTCTTC. This sequence encodes CASSPGEGKGYNEQFF. The chain joins TRBV5-1 to TRBJ2-1; D gene unclear. The CDR3 has 16 amino acids. The V end was cut by 4 bases, the J end by 3 bases, with 17 bases between. The germline V gene encodes CDR1 SGHRS and CDR2 YFSETQ.

The chain has TRBV10-3 and TRBJ1-1; D not resolved. This CDR3 is 13 amino acids long. V was cut by 6 bases and J by 4 bases, with 12 bases left in between. The germline CDR1 and CDR2 sequences are ENHRY and SYGVKD. CDR3 sequence (DNA): TGTGCCATCAGGGCAGGAGGGTTCACTGAAGCTTTCTTT. It translates to CAIRAGGFTEAFF.

V gene TRBV7-8 combines with J gene TRBJ2-7; D unclear. Germline V gives CDR1 SGHVS, CDR2 FQNEAQ. Trimming pared 5 bases from V and 1 base from J, leaving 21 bases between. This CDR3 has 17 residues. CDR3 nucleotide sequence: TGTGCCAGCAGCCTCCACCTGCAGTCTTCTTTTTCCTACGAGCAGTACTTC. This gives the protein CASSLHLQSSFSYEQYF.

CDR3 sequence reads: CASSIEGRNTDTQYF. CDR3 nucleotide sequence: TGTGCCAGTAGTATAGAGGGACGGAACACAGATACGCAGTATTTT. V usage is TRBV19 and J usage is TRBJ2-3, with D perhaps matching TRBD1 or TRBD2 (5 bases each). Trimming stripped 0 bases from V and 2 bases from J, with 9 bases between. CDR3 length: 15 amino acids. Germline CDR1 reads LNHDA; CDR2 reads SQIVND (reference sequence).

The chain carries TRBV28 and TRBJ2-2; D is possibly TRBD1 (6 bases). CDR3 length: 16 residues. Between the trimmed V and J ends, which lost 1 base and 2 bases, there was a span of 11 bases. Germline-derived CDR1 and CDR2 are MDHEN and SYDVKM. CDR3 residues: CASSLFAGANTGELFF. CDR3 nucleotide sequence: TGTGCCAGCAGTTTATTTGCAGGGGCAAACACCGGGGAGCTGTTTTTT.

This clone was observed a few times. The gene calls are TRBV4-3 and TRBJ2-2; the D gene is possibly TRBD1 (5 bases). Germline V gene sequence: CDR1 LGHNA, CDR2 YSLEER. The CDR3 runs 15 residues. V was trimmed by 0 bases and J by 5 bases, leaving 10 bases between them. CDR3 sequence: CASSQDQGSTGELFF. The CDR3 region has the DNA TGCGCCAGCAGCCAAGACCAGGGCTCAACCGGGGAGCTGTTTTTT.

V gene TRBV5-1 combines with J gene TRBJ1-5, with D hard to call. The V gene lost 0 bases and the J gene lost 0 bases, with 7 bases spanning the gap. The CDR3 totals 15 residues. CDR1 is SGHRS, CDR2 YFSETQ, per germline. The CDR3 spells CASSLGTNSNQPQHF. For the CDR3, the DNA is TGCGCCAGCAGCTTGGGAACCAATAGCAATCAGCCCCAGCATTTT.